These 9 T cell receptor beta chains were sequenced from one sample in a study of T cell clonality in common variable immunodeficiency (dated by TCRdb to 2014 to 2015). The antigens of these receptors remain unknown. The research as a whole found: Fewer deletions and N-nucleotide insertions were reportedly observed in CVID TCRbeta sequences, and highly modified clones with 13 or more V deletions were reportedly absent from CVID TCRbeta sequences.

The library was made by the immunoSEQ multiplex PCR assay. TCRdb re-hosts the immuneACCESS table, in-frame sequences only. Its copies lack some clones; in the studies checked, an unresolved V gene accounts for under half of them, and the cause for the rest is not known. For this sample, around 3,700 clones appear and none is a singleton. Jointly, the top ten make up approximately 25% of the sample. Sequenced input: peripheral blood mononuclear cells. Source of these receptors: a human donor with common variable immunodeficiency.

Regarding this clone: The CDR3 extends 3 residues past the end of the read, so its final part is completed from the germline J gene. This chain links TRBV20-1 with TRBJ2-5, with no clear D. Germline V gene sequence: CDR1 DFQATT, CDR2 SNEGSKA (reference sequence). The V end was cut by 2 bases, the J end by 3 bases, with 7 bases between. The CDR3 has 12 amino acids. The sequenced CDR3 bases are TGCAGTGCTAGAAGGCAGAAAGAGACC. Translated: CSARRQKET. The full CDR3 protein is CSARRQKETQYF.

On this clone itself: Sequencing ends 3 residues short of the CDR3 end; the germline J gene provides the rest. V usage is TRBV5-1 and J usage is TRBJ2-7, with D perhaps matching TRBD1 (5 bases). This CDR3 contains 16 residues. The V end was cut by 1 base, the J end by 0 bases, with 14 bases between. Germline CDR1 SGHRS, CDR2 YFSETQ. The CDR3 loop reads CASSLSDSLISYEQYF. The CDR3 bases that were read are TGCGCCAGCAGCTTGTCCGACAGCCTCATCTCCTACGAG.

This clone came up a few times. The CDR3 is cut off 3 residues early in the read; its end comes from the germline J gene. V and J are TRBV19 and TRBJ2-7; 10 positions match TRBD2. The V and J ends lost 4 bases and 5 bases, in that order; junction bases with no gene match: 5. CDR1 and CDR2 (germline): LNHDA, SQIVND (reference sequence). CDR3 length equals 14 residues. The sequenced CDR3 bases are TGTGCCAGTAGTACCCATAGCGGGGGGAACGAG. It specifies CASSTHSGGNE. The entire CDR3 protein reads CASSTHSGGNEQYF.

As concerns this clone: The read ends 3 residues before the CDR3 terminus; that terminus is restored from the germline J gene. V and J are TRBV7-9 and TRBJ2-7; 7 bases map to TRBD1. V shed 4 bases, J shed 3 bases, and the junction held 9 bases outside the gene matches. The CDR3 length is 15 residues. Germline values: CDR1 SEHNR, CDR2 FQNEAQ (reference sequence). The part of the CDR3 DNA that was read is TGTGCCAGCAGCTCAGGGAAGGGGGCAGTCTACGAG. Residues: CASSSGKGAVYE. The CDR3, in full, reads CASSSGKGAVYEQYF.

The sample holds a few counts of this clone. The read ends 3 residues early relative to the CDR3; the germline J gene fills the gap. V usage is TRBV7-9 and J usage is TRBJ2-3; 10 positions agree with TRBD2. Looked up from germline, CDR1 is SEHNR and CDR2 is FQNEAQ (reference sequence). The J segment lost 2 bases and the V segment lost 2 bases, leaving 1 base of the junction unmatched. This CDR3 is 15 amino acids long. This chain's CDR3 is CASSLLAGATDTQYF. Partial CDR3 DNA: TGTGCCAGCAGCTTACTAGCGGGGGCCACAGATACG. Variable domain in full (rest from reference TRBV7-9 and TRBJ2-3): DTGVSQNPRHKITKRGQNVTFRCDPISEHNRLYWYRQTLGQGPEFLTYFQNEAQLEKSRLLSDRFSAERPKGSFSTLEIQRTEQGDSAMYLCASSLLAGATDTQYFGPGTRLTVL.

Remarks on this clone: The DNA ends 3 residues before the CDR3 does, and the rest of the CDR3 is filled in from the germline J gene. The rearrangement uses TRBV11-2 and TRBJ2-1; tentatively, D is TRBD1 (6 bases). Trimming took off 4 bases at V and 6 bases at J, with 16 bases between the two ends. This CDR3 contains 15 residues. CDR1 is SGHAT and CDR2 is FQNNGV in the germline V gene. The CDR3 sequence: CASSSQGQRGNEQFF. Incomplete CDR3 DNA: TGTGCCAGCAGCTCGCAGGGGCAACGGGGCAATGAG.

Note on this clone: The read ends 3 residues shy of where the CDR3 ends; the end is completed using the germline J gene. The chain combines TRBV7-9 with TRBJ2-5, with 10 bases lining up with TRBD1. In germline, CDR1 is SEHNR, CDR2 FQNEAQ (reference sequence). This CDR3 has 14 residues. With V trimmed by 4 bases and J by 5 bases, 4 bases remained unmatched. The CDR3 sequence is CASSSDRGRETQYF. The covered CDR3 bases are TGTGCCAGCAGCTCTGACAGGGGGCGGGAGACC. Full variable domain (missing parts from reference TRBV7-9 and TRBJ2-5): DTGVSQNPRHKITKRGQNVTFRCDPISEHNRLYWYRQTLGQGPEFLTYFQNEAQLEKSRLLSDRFSAERPKGSFSTLEIQRTEQGDSAMYLCASSSDRGRETQYFGPGTRLLVL.

This clone has at least ten counts. The CDR3 is cut off 3 residues early in the read; its end comes from the germline J gene. The V and J genes are TRBV7-3 and TRBJ2-3, with 7 bases fitting TRBD2. Germline V gene lookup returns CDR1 SGHTA and CDR2 FQGTGA. V lost 5 bases to trimming and J lost 0 bases; unmatched junction nucleotides: 11. This CDR3 contains 17 residues. The CDR3 reads CASSPGAGPFSTDTQYF. The CDR3 DNA, read in part, is TGTGCCAGCAGCCCCGGAGCGGGACCATTTAGCACAGATACG.

Details on this clone: The CDR3 end lies 3 residues beyond the end of the read and is filled in from the germline J gene. The rearrangement joins TRBV6-2 or TRBV6-3 to TRBJ1-1, with TRBD1 identical over 7 bases. After removal of 8 bases from V and 1 base from J, the junction contained 13 bases not matched to a gene. The CDR3 covers 16 residues. Germline V gene data show CDR1 as MNHEY and CDR2 as SVGEGT. CDR3 residues: CASRFGGTASNTEAFF. Incomplete CDR3 DNA: TGTGCCAGCCGGTTCGGCGGGACAGCTTCGAACACTGAA.